This T cell receptor beta chain was documented in a study of T cell repertoires in cytomegalovirus infection. In the study overall: An indication of both CMV infection and matching HLA type came from public TCR beta signatures. Study outcomes and limitations: Identification of carriers of CMV plus the relevant HLA was achieved through cumulative public TCR beta family frequency.

CDR1 is SGHTA, CDR2 FQGNSA, per germline. V lost 5 bases and J lost 5; bases outside the gene matches: 8. The CDR3 consists of 16 residues. TCRdb analysed the reads with MiXCR anew, one entry per CDR3 protein. Among a few hundred thousand distinct CDR3 sequences, about a sixth were seen once, and the ten largest hold about 12%. This clonotype appeared many times. The antigen is not known. The genes are TRBV7-2 and TRBJ2-5; TRBD2 agrees at 13 bases. This clonotype was sampled from a human donor in good health (CMV status not recorded). Some clones in this sample may be carry-over from other donors' samples. Sequenced: PBMCs. The CDR3 reads CASSPTSGGPGETQYF. The CDR3 DNA is TGTGCCAGCAGCCCGACTAGCGGGGGGCCGGGGGAGACCCAGTACTTC.